A single T cell receptor beta chain is shown here with its context. This clonotype was found many times. Its antigen is currently not known. No per-base quality is available; no much larger clone lies one base away. The CDR3 holds 15 amino acids from the cysteine to the phenylalanine. Only the CDR3 region is kept as DNA, spanning 45 bases read in frame from base 1. V loses 5 bases of germline sequence and J loses 7 bases, and the interval between the two ends is 18 bases. CDR1 and CDR2 (SGHTA, FQGTGA) derive from the germline V gene. The data were obtained in a study of T cells in Graves' hyperthyroidism and ophthalmopathy (dated by TCRdb to between 2018 and 2021). Turning to the overall study: Peripheral blood samples were taken at initial diagnosis, before any treatment was given. The paper describes TCR Vbeta CDR3 sequencing of about 140 peripheral blood samples, made up of 40 to 45 ophthalmopathy patients, some 76 hyperthyroidism patients and approximately 17 progressor patients. To identify distinguishing TCR V-J signatures, a discovery cohort of about 100 patients was used, comprising fewer than 45 with Graves' ophthalmopathy and 57 with stable Graves' hyperthyroidism. For training and testing, the 80 to 100 patients in the discovery cohort were randomly divided in a 7:3 ratio. Whether ophthalmopathy could be predicted prospectively was tested in an independent validation cohort made up of under 20 hyperthyroidism patients plus 17 patients who later progressed to ophthalmopathy. Once sampling was done, hyperthyroidism patients were given methimazole at a starting dose of 30 mg daily, whereas ophthalmopathy patients were given high-dose intravenous methylprednisolone. The study also compared thyroid tissue and blood T-cell repertoires from about six Graves' hyperthyroidism patients. The full study reports these points: Sample size was not statistically predetermined, and investigators were not blinded to group allocation. In cross-validation, a model built on a 13 V-J signature told ophthalmopathy apart from stable hyperthyroidism with 87.88% sensitivity and around 83% specificity, and in testing the same model reached 80%/75%. In validation, the model predicted progression to ophthalmopathy a median of about 6.8 months before onset, with roughly 71% sensitivity and 72.22% specificity. Blood samples also contained most of the expanded thyroid clonotypes (frequency above 0.001), which suggests that blood repertoires may reflect thyroid immune responses.

Amplification of TCR beta CDR3 regions was carried out from RNA transcripts. The TCR CDR3 was subjected to a first round of RT-PCR using the HTBI primer set and the Qiagen OneStep RT-PCR kit. The libraries were constructed in a second round of multiplex PCR and then size-selected and purified. The libraries were sequenced on an Illumina HiSeq2000 using paired-end 100 bp reads. The authors' pipeline ran thus. Raw data were processed with SOAPnuke, discarding reads with adapters, uncalled bases, mean Phred below 15, or no exact constant-primer or identifier match. COPE v1.2.5 was used to merge the high-quality paired reads, and each unique nucleotide sequence was defined as a clonotype. MiTCR v1.1 was used to align clonotypes to the IMGT TRBV, TRBD and TRBJ reference segments. Analysis was restricted to V-J combinations with a frequency above 0.0001, which covered roughly 99% of repertoires. The TCS score was defined as the ratio of F50 (clonal expansion) to E x V (chaos), calculated using BLOSUM62-based TCRdist between CDR3 peptides within each V-J. Welch's t-statistics and random forest reduced roughly 500 V-J features to around 14, which were used in a naive Bayes classifier (R e1071). TCRdb cleaned the public reads at Q25 with fastp, built clones with MiXCR and kept in-frame beta chains. Each record represents a unique CDR3 protein, reported with the most common genes and DNA among its rows. The V and J calls here are based on TCRdb, not the publication. The sample table shows approximately 630,000 distinct CDR3 sequences, and around 16% are seen once. The ten largest clones take up around 4% of the sample.

A patient counted as having stable Graves' hyperthyroidism if no progression to ophthalmopathy occurred over 18 months of follow-up. Hyperthyroidism patients were aged 18 to 65 years and newly diagnosed, with disease duration of less than 2 months. Any patient with an uncontrolled infection, another autoimmune disease, pregnancy or lactation was excluded. Diagnoses relied on clinical symptoms, serum thyroxine and TRAb, thyroid ultrasound and orbital computed tomography. Ficoll-Paque density gradient centrifugation was used to isolate PBMCs from around 10 ml of fresh peripheral blood. Total RNA was extracted using Trizol reagent, and RNA quality was assessed on an Agilent 2100 Bioanalyzer.

This receptor was identified in a woman in her 30s with Graves' hyperthyroidism. The specimen sequenced was blood. This sequence uses TRBV7-3 and TRBJ2-1; TRBD2 is a possible D gene, resting on 5 matching bases. CDR3 sequence: CASSLRVTVGNEQFF. At the DNA level, the sequence is TGTGCCAGCAGCCTGAGGGTCACCGTTGGAAATGAGCAGTTCTTC. With the portions outside the CDR3 filled from the reference TRBV7-3 and TRBJ2-1 genes, the complete variable region becomes GAGVSQTPSNKVTEKGKYVELRCDPISGHTALYWYRQSLGQGPEFLIYFQGTGAADDSGLPNDRFFAVRPEGSVSTLKIQRTERGDSAVYLCASSLRVTVGNEQFFGPGTRLTVL.